The 25 T cell receptor beta chains below were found in one sample sequenced in a study of PD-1 blockade in mismatch repair-deficient tumors. The protocol was immunoSEQ multiplex PCR, while the TCRdb copy is restricted to in-frame clones and leaves out a portion. The sample carries 90,000 to 120,000 clones, 65% to 85% recorded once. The sequencing used peripheral blood, collected approximately 36 weeks after starting pembrolizumab. Receptors originate from an adult with mismatch repair-deficient cancer.

The J gene is TRBJ2-3, the V gene TRBV7-2; TRBD2 agrees at 10 bases. Germline V lookup: CDR1 SGHTA, CDR2 FQGNSA. The CDR3 has 18 residues. Trimming cost V 5 bases and J 1 base; bases outside gene matches: 12. As DNA, the CDR3 is TGTGCCAGCAGCCGACAGGGGACAAGCGGGAGGGGCACAGATACGCAGTATTTT. Its translation: CASSRQGTSGRGTDTQYF. Combining the CDR3 with reference TRBV7-2 and TRBJ2-3 gives the whole variable domain GAGVSQSPSNKVTEKGKDVELRCDPISGHTALYWYRQSLGQGLEFLIYFQGNSAPDKSGLPSDRFSAERTGGSVSTLTIQRTQQEDSAVYLCASSRQGTSGRGTDTQYFGPGTRLTVL.

V is TRBV14 and J is TRBJ2-7; a weak D match, TRBD2 (6 bases). The V gene lost 2 bases and the J gene lost 4 bases, with 21 bases spanning the gap. The CDR3 runs 17 residues. CDR1 is SGHDN and CDR2 is FVKESK in the germline V gene. This CDR3 reads CASSQTKLSGRLYEQYF. CDR3 coding DNA: TGTGCCAGCAGCCAAACCAAACTTAGCGGTCGCCTGTACGAGCAGTACTTC.

The chain couples TRBV6-6 to TRBJ2-3, with TRBD2 identical over 9 bases. The CDR3 is made up of 16 amino acids. Per germline, CDR1 MNHNY and CDR2 SVGAGI (reference sequence). Trimming removed 0 bases from V and 3 bases from J; junction bases left unmatched: 4. DNA for the CDR3: TGTGCCAGCAGTTACTCGGCGGGAGGGCGGACAGATACGCAGTATTTT. Protein sequence: CASSYSAGGRTDTQYF.

The rearrangement uses TRBV2 and TRBJ2-1; 7 bases match TRBD2. From germline, CDR1 is SNHLY and CDR2 FYNNEI. The CDR3 runs 16 residues. V was pared by 6 bases and J by 7 bases, with 15 bases of the junction left unmatched. Here the CDR3 reads CASRGSSGAKRNEQFF. The CDR3 bases are TGTGCCAGCAGGGGATCTAGCGGAGCCAAAAGAAATGAGCAGTTCTTC.

This chain connects TRBV6-6 to TRBJ1-1; D unclear. Germline V gene lookup returns CDR1 MNHNY and CDR2 SVGAGI (reference sequence). Trimming cost V 4 bases and J 1 base, with 10 bases left between them. The CDR3 is 14 residues long. The CDR3 protein is CASSSVAPNTEAFF. In DNA, the CDR3 is TGTGCCAGCAGTTCGGTAGCTCCGAACACTGAAGCTTTCTTT.

The chain employs TRBV6-6 and TRBJ1-1; 9 nucleotides agree with TRBD1. The CDR3 is 15 amino acids. Germline CDR1 reads MNHNY; CDR2 reads SVGAGI (reference sequence). Trimming cost V 0 bases and J 4 bases; bases outside gene matches: 3. The CDR3 region is CASSYSGQGGTEAFF. Written as DNA, the CDR3 is TGTGCCAGCAGTTACTCGGGACAGGGAGGCACTGAAGCTTTCTTT.

J is TRBJ2-1 and V is TRBV4-3; 7 positions match TRBD2. The CDR3 consists of 16 residues. Trimming at V came to 0 bases and at J to 5 bases, leaving 7 bases not matched to a gene. Germline CDR1 and CDR2: LGHNA and YSLEER. CDR3 coding DNA: TGCGCCAGCAGCCAAGACCTAGCGGACATAAACAATGAGCAGTTCTTC. Its protein product is CASSQDLADINNEQFF.

The J gene is TRBJ2-3, the V gene TRBV5-1; 7 nucleotides agree with TRBD1. V was pared by 7 bases and J by 3 bases, with 14 bases of the junction left unmatched. The CDR3 totals 16 residues. From germline, CDR1 is SGHRS and CDR2 YFSETQ. The CDR3 spells CASGAGTARGTDTQYF. Here the CDR3 DNA reads TGCGCCAGCGGGGCAGGGACAGCAAGAGGAACAGATACGCAGTATTTT.

This chain joins TRBV12-5 and TRBJ1-1; tentative D call: TRBD1 (5 bases). The V gene's germline CDR1 is LGHNT and CDR2 FRNRAP. Trimming pared 0 bases from V and 2 bases from J, leaving 13 bases between. The CDR3 spans 16 residues. The chain's CDR3 is CASGLVLGRENTEAFF. CDR3 DNA sequence: TGTGCTAGTGGTTTGGTACTTGGCAGGGAAAACACTGAAGCTTTCTTT.

V usage is TRBV30 and J usage is TRBJ2-2, with 8 positions matching TRBD2. This CDR3 has 16 amino acids. V shed 2 bases and J 6 bases; nucleotides not matched to a gene: 11. The germline gives CDR1 GTSNPN, CDR2 SVGIG (reference sequence). In DNA, the CDR3 is TGTGCCTGGAGTACTCTAGGGACTAGTATAGCCGGGGAGCTGTTTTTT. Protein: CAWSTLGTSIAGELFF.

The gene calls are TRBV13 and TRBJ1-1; no clear D gene. Trimming shortened V by 3 bases and J by 4 bases, and 6 bases separated the two germline ends. From germline, CDR1 is PRHDT and CDR2 FYEKMQ (reference sequence). This CDR3 has 12 amino acids. The CDR3 DNA reads as TGTGCCAGCAGCTTCCCGGGCACTGAAGCTTTCTTT. The encoded protein is CASSFPGTEAFF. The variable domain in full, with the rest retrieved from reference TRBV13 and TRBJ1-1, is AAGVIQSPRHLIKEKRETATLKCYPIPRHDTVYWYQQGPGQDPQFLISFYEKMQSDKGSIPDRFSAQQFSDYHSELNMSSLELGDSALYFCASSFPGTEAFFGQGTRLTVV.

The chain uses TRBV19 and TRBJ2-2; 15 nucleotides match TRBD2. The V gene's germline CDR1 is LNHDA and CDR2 SQIVND (reference sequence). V lost 8 bases to trimming and J lost 7 bases; unmatched junction nucleotides: 8. This CDR3 has 16 residues. The CDR3 region is CASGGLAGGQGGELFF. CDR3 bases: TGTGCCAGTGGAGGACTAGCGGGAGGGCAAGGCGGGGAGCTGTTTTTT.

This rearrangement joins TRBV11-2 to TRBJ2-1; 9 bases are shared with TRBD2. Per the germline V gene, CDR1 is SGHAT and CDR2 is FQNNGV. V gave up 5 bases and J gave up 9 bases; unmatched junction bases: 20. This CDR3 region has 18 residues. For the CDR3, the DNA is TGTGCCAGCAGCCAAGTAGGGTTTGTGGTAGCGGGAGAGGGTGAGCAGTTCTTC. Translating gives CASSQVGFVVAGEGEQFF.

This sequence joins TRBV5-1 and TRBJ2-5, with 7 positions matching TRBD1. The CDR3 extends over 15 amino acids. V lost 4 bases to trimming and J lost 2 bases; unmatched junction nucleotides: 8. Germline V gene lookup returns CDR1 SGHRS and CDR2 YFSETQ. The CDR3 DNA reads TGCGCCAGCAGCCCTGGACAGGTGCAACAAGAGACCCAGTACTTC. Protein sequence: CASSPGQVQQETQYF.

The gene calls are TRBV5-6 and TRBJ2-3, with 10 bases matching TRBD2. Germline trimming cut 2 bases from V and 2 bases from J; bases unmatched to any gene: 8. Looked up from germline, CDR1 is SGHDT and CDR2 is YYEEEE. This CDR3 is built from 17 residues. CDR3 bases: TGTGCCAGCAGCTTTAGCGGGAGGATGGGGCCCACAGATACGCAGTATTTT. The encoded protein is CASSFSGRMGPTDTQYF. Full variable domain (rest looked up from reference TRBV5-6 and TRBJ2-3): DAGVTQSPTHLIKTRGQQVTLRCSPKSGHDTVSWYQQALGQGPQFIFQYYEEEERQRGNFPDRFSGHQFPNYSSELNVNALLLGDSALYLCASSFSGRMGPTDTQYFGPGTRLTVL.

The V call is TRBV14, the J call TRBJ2-3; 8 nucleotides align to TRBD2. V was clipped by 0 bases and J by 2 bases; unmatched bases: 7. This CDR3 is built from 17 residues. The germline V gene has CDR1 SGHDN and CDR2 FVKESK. CDR3 loop: CASSQEIAGGPTDTQYF. The CDR3 DNA sequence: TGTGCCAGCAGCCAAGAAATCGCGGGAGGACCCACAGATACGCAGTATTTT.

The chain has TRBV7-9 and TRBJ2-7; the D gene could be TRBD1 or TRBD2 (6 bases each). The germline CDR1 and CDR2 sequences are SEHNR and FQNEAQ (reference sequence). V gave up 5 bases and J gave up 5 bases, with 19 bases separating them. The CDR3 has 15 residues. Here the CDR3 reads CASSPRGPRRNEQYF. The CDR3 DNA sequence: TGTGCCAGCAGCCCTCGGGGGCCCAGGAGGAACGAGCAGTACTTC.

The chain recombines TRBV5-1 with TRBJ2-7, with 10 bases fitting TRBD2. Germline lookup yields CDR1 SGHRS and CDR2 YFSETQ. V dropped 0 bases and J dropped 1; count of bases not matched to a gene: 4. The CDR3 is made up of 16 amino acids. The CDR3 loop reads CASSLVVLAGSYEQYF. As DNA, the CDR3 is TGCGCCAGCAGCTTGGTTGTACTAGCGGGATCCTACGAGCAGTACTTC.

The rearrangement joins TRBV5-3 to TRBJ2-1; unclear D gene. Being an ORF, TRBV5-3 has a function that is uncertain. There are 16 residues in the CDR3. Between the trimmed V and J ends, which lost 2 bases and 10 bases, there was a span of 22 bases. The DNA for the CDR3 is TGTGCCAGAAGCTTACCGGACCAACCCCCCTCCCTAGAGCAGTTCTTC. As protein: CARSLPDQPPSLEQFF.

The V call is TRBV27, the J call TRBJ2-7; TRBD1 aligns across 7 bases. V was pared by 3 bases and J by 6 bases, with 5 bases of the junction left unmatched. CDR3 length: 13 amino acids. From germline, CDR1 is MNHEY and CDR2 SMNVEV (reference sequence). The CDR3 reads CASSLVGGGEQYF. The DNA for the CDR3 is TGTGCCAGCAGTTTGGTAGGGGGCGGCGAGCAGTACTTC.

This rearrangement joins TRBV6-6 to TRBJ2-7, with TRBD1 identical over 7 bases. This CDR3 region has 14 residues. CDR1 and CDR2 from the germline V gene are MNHNY and SVGAGI (reference sequence). V lost 2 bases to trimming and J lost 5 bases; unmatched junction nucleotides: 6. Here the CDR3 DNA reads TGTGCCAGCAGTTACCGGGACAGTATAAACGAGCAGTACTTC. Protein: CASSYRDSINEQYF.

V usage is TRBV7-6 and J usage is TRBJ2-2; possibly TRBD1 for D (5 bases). The germline CDR1 and CDR2 sequences are SGHVS and FNYEAQ. The V end lost 2 bases, the J end lost 5 bases, and 6 bases lay between the germline ends. The CDR3 runs to 13 residues. The CDR3 bases are TGTGCCAGCAGCTTAAAGGGGACCGGGGAGCTGTTTTTT. Protein: CASSLKGTGELFF.

This sequence joins TRBV30 and TRBJ1-3, with D possibly being TRBD1 (5 bases). V lost 2 bases to trimming and J lost 0 bases, with 14 bases between them. Looked up from germline, CDR1 is GTSNPN and CDR2 is SVGIG (reference sequence). The CDR3 totals 16 residues. As DNA, the CDR3 is TGTGCCTGGAGTTTTATCGACAGCATCTCTGGAAACACCATATATTTT. This translates into CAWSFIDSISGNTIYF. Together with reference TRBV30 and TRBJ1-3, the CDR3 gives the full variable domain: SQTIHQWPATLVQPVGSPLSLECTVEGTSNPNLYWYRQAAGRGLQLLFYSVGIGQISSEVPQNLSASRPQDRQFILSSKKLLLSDSGFYLCAWSFIDSISGNTIYFGEGSWLTVV.

The genes are TRBV29-1 and TRBJ2-2, with D possibly being TRBD2 (6 bases). The CDR3 has 14 residues. Germline V gene sequence: CDR1 SQVTM, CDR2 ANQGSEA. Between the trimmed V and J ends, which lost 6 bases and 4 bases, there was a span of 15 bases. The CDR3 DNA is TGCAGCGTGCAAAAGGGAGGTTTCACCGGGGAGCTGTTTTTT. Its translation is CSVQKGGFTGELFF.

The rearrangement joins TRBV19 to TRBJ2-3; D may be TRBD2 (6 bases). There are 15 residues in the CDR3. The germline CDR1 and CDR2 sequences are LNHDA and SQIVND (reference sequence). Trimming took off 5 bases at V and 0 bases at J, with 12 bases between the two ends. The CDR3 DNA reads as TGTGCCAGTAGTTGGGCGGACTATAGCACAGATACGCAGTATTTT. This gives the protein CASSWADYSTDTQYF.